The sequence of this T cell receptor (beta chain) was determined in a study of OX40 agonist ivuxolimab in advanced cancers. J lost 3 bases, V lost 5 bases, and 5 bases had no gene match. CDR1 MDHEN and CDR2 SYDVKM come from the germline V gene. The CDR3 length is 16 residues. Sequenced by immunoSEQ multiplex PCR; TCRdb stores in-frame clones only, minus some. Counted here are more than 70,000 clones, roughly 91% occurring once; the ten biggest clones make up 14%. The specimen comprised CD4+ or CD8+ T cells sorted from blood, sampled in a trial of the OX40 agonist ivuxolimab. The receptor's source is an adult with an advanced solid tumor such as melanoma, head and neck, liver or kidney cancer. The chain links TRBV28 to TRBJ2-5, with 14 bases matching TRBD2. CDR3 nucleotide sequence: TGTGCCAGCAGTCCTCCGGGACTAGCGGGAGAAGAGACCCAGTACTTC. Translating it yields CASSPPGLAGEETQYF.